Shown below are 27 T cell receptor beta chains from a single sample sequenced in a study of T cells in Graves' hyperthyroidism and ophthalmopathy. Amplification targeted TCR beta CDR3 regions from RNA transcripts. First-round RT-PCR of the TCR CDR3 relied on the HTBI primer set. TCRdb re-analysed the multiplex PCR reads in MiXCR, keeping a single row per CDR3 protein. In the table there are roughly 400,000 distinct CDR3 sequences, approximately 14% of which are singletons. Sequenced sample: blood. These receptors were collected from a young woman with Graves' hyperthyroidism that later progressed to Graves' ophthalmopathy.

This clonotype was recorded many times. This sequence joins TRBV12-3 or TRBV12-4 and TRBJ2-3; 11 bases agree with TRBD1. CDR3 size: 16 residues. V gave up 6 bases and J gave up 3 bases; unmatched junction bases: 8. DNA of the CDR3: TGTGCCAGCAGCCCCGGGACAGGGGGTCGGACAGATACGCAGTATTTT. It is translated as CASSPGTGGRTDTQYF.

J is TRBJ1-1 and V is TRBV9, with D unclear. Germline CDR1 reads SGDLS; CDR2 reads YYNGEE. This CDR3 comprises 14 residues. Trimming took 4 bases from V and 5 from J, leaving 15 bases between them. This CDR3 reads CASSPFIRVTEAFF. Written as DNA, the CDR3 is TGTGCCAGCAGCCCCTTTATCCGTGTAACTGAAGCTTTCTTT.

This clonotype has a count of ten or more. Here the CDR3 reads CASSPSGLYEQFF. The CDR3 coding sequence is TGTGCCAGCAGTCCCTCGGGACTTTACGAGCAGTTCTTC. This chain connects TRBV12-3 or TRBV12-4 to TRBJ2-1, with D tentatively TRBD2 (6 bases). Between the trimmed V and J ends, which lost 5 bases and 10 bases, there was a span of 15 bases. CDR3 length: 13 amino acids.

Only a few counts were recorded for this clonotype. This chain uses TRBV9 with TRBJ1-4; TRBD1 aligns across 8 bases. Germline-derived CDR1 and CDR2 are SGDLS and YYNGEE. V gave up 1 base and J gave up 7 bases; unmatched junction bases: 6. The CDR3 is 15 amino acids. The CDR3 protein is CASSVQPDRVEKLFF. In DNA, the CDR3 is TGTGCCAGCAGCGTACAACCGGACAGGGTTGAAAAACTGTTTTTT.

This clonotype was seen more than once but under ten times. The CDR3 region has the DNA TGTGCCAGCAGCTGGCAGCGTGGCGCAAACTATGGCTACACCTTC. Amino acid sequence: CASSWQRGANYGYTF. This chain connects TRBV5-8 to TRBJ1-2; no clear D. The germline CDR1 and CDR2 sequences are SGHTS and YDEGEE. V was clipped by 3 bases and J by 2 bases, with 14 bases between them. The CDR3 is 15 amino acids.

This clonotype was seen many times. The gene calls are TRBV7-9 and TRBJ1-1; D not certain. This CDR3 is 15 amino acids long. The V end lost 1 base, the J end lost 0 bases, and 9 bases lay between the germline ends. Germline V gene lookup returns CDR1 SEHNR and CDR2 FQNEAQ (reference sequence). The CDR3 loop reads CASSLGGSVNTEAFF. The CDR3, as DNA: TGTGCCAGCAGCTTAGGAGGATCGGTGAACACTGAAGCTTTCTTT.

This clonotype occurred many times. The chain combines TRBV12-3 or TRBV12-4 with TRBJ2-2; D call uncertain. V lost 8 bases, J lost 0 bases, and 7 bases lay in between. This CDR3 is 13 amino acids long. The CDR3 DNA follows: TGTGCCAGCCGGGCACCGAACACCGGGGAGCTGTTTTTT. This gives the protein CASRAPNTGELFF.

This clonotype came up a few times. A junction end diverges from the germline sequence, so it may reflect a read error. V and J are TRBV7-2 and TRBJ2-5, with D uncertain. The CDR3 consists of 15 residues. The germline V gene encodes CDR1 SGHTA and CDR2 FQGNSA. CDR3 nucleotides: TGTGCCAGCAGCCAACGACTCGGCGGCCAAGGGACCCAGTACTTC. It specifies CASSQRLGGQGTQYF.

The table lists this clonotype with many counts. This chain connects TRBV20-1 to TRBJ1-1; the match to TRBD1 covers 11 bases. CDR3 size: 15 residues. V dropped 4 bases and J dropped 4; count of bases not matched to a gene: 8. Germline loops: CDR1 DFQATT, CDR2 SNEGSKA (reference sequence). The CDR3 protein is CSATDRGRPLTEAFF. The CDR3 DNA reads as TGCAGTGCTACGGACAGGGGGCGACCCCTCACTGAAGCTTTCTTT.

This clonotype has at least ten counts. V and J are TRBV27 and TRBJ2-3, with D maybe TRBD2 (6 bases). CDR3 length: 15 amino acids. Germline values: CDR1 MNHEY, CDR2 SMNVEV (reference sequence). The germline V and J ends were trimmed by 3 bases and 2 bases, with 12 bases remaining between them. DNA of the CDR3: TGTGCCAGCAGTTTGGAGCGGGCTATCACAGATACGCAGTATTTT. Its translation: CASSLERAITDTQYF.

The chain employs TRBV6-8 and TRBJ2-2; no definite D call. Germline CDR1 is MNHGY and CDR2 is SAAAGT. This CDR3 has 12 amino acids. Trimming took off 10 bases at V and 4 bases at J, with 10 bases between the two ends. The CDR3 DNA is TGTGCCACCAATTGGGGCACCGGGGAGCTGTTTTTT. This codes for CATNWGTGELFF.

The CDR3 nucleotides read TGTGCCAGCACGGCGGGATCCACAGATACGCAGTATTTT. Its protein is CASTAGSTDTQYF. This chain connects TRBV2 to TRBJ2-3; D may be TRBD2 (6 bases). V was trimmed by 7 bases and J by 2 bases, leaving 10 bases between them. Germline V lookup: CDR1 SNHLY, CDR2 FYNNEI. This CDR3 has 13 amino acids.

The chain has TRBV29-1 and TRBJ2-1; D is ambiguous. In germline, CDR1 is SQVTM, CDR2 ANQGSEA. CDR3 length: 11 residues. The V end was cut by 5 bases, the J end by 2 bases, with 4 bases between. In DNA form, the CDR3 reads TGCAGCGTTCCCACCTACAATGAGCAGTTCTTC. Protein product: CSVPTYNEQFF.

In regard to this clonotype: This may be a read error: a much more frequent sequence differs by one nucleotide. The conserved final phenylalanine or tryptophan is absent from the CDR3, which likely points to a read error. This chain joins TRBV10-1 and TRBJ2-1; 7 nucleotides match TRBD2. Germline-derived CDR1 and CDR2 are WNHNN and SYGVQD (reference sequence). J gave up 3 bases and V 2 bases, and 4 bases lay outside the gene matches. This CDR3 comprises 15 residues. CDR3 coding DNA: TGCGCCAGCAGTGAGACTAGCGAAAACTACAATGAGCAGTTCTCC. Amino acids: CASSETSENYNEQFS.

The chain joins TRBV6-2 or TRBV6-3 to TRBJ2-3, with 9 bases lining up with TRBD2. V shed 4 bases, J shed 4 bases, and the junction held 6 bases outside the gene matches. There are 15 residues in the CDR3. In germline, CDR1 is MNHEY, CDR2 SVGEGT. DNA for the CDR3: TGTGCCAGCAGTTTAGCGGGAGTGCTGGCAGATACGCAGTATTTT. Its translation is CASSLAGVLADTQYF.

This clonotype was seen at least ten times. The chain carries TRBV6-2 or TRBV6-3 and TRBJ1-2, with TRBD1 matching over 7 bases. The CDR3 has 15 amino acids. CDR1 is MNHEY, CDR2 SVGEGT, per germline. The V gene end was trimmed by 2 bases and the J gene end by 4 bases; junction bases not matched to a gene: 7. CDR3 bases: TGTGCCAGCAGTTACCCCAACAGGGGTGTCTATGGCTACACCTTC. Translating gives CASSYPNRGVYGYTF.

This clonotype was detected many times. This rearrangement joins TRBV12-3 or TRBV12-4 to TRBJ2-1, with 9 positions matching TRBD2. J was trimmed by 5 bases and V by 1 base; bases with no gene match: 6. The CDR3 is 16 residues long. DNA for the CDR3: TGTGCCAGCAGTTTAGTTCTAGCGGGATATGACAATGAGCAGTTCTTC. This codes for CASSLVLAGYDNEQFF.

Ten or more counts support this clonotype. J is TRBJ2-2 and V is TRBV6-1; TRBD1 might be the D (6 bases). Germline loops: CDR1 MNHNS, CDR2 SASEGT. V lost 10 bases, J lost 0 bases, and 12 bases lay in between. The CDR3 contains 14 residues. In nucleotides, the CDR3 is TGTGCCAATCGGGACACTACGAACACCGGGGAGCTGTTTTTT. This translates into CANRDTTNTGELFF.

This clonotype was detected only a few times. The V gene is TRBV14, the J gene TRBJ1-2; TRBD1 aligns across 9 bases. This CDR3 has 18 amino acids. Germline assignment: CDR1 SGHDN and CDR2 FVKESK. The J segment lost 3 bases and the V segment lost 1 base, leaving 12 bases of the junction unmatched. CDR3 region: CASSQVRYRGLWDYGYTF. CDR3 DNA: TGTGCCAGCAGCCAAGTGAGATACAGGGGGCTGTGGGACTATGGCTACACCTTC.

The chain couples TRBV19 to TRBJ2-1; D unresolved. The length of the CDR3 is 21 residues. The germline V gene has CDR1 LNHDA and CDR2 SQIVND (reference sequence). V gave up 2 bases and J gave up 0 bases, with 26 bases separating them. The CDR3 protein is CASSIRSFEEHGLGSYNEQFF. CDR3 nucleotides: TGTGCCAGTAGTATAAGGTCTTTCGAGGAGCATGGTTTGGGCTCCTACAATGAGCAGTTCTTC.

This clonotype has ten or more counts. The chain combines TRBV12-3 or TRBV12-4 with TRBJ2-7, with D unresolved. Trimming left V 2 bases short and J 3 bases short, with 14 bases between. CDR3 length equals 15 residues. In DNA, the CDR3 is TGTGCCAGCAGTTTATCTGGGCAAATCGACTACGAGCAGTACTTC. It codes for CASSLSGQIDYEQYF.

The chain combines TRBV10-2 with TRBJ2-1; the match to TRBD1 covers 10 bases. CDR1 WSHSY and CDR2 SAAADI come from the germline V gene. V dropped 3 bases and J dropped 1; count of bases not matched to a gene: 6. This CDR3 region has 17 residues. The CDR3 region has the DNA TGCGCCAGCAGTGAACCCGGGGACAGGGGTTCCTACAATGAGCAGTTCTTC. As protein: CASSEPGDRGSYNEQFF.

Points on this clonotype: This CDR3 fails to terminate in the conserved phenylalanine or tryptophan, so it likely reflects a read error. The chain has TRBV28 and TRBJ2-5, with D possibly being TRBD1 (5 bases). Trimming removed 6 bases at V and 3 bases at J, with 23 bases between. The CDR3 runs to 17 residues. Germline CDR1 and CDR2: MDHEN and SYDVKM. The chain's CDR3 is CASSLSYLERGEETQYL. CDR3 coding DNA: TGTGCCAGCAGCCTATCCTATCTCGAAAGGGGCGAAGAGACCCAGTACCTC.

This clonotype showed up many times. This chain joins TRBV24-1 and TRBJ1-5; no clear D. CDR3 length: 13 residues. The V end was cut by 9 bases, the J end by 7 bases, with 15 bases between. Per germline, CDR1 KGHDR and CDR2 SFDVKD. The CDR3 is CATALTKDQPQHF. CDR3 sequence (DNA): TGTGCCACCGCCCTTACGAAGGACCAGCCCCAGCATTTT.

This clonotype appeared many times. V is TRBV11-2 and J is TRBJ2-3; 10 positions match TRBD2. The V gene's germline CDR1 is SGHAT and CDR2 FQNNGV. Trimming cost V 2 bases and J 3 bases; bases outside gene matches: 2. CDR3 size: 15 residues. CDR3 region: CASSLILAGTDTQYF. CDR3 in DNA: TGTGCCAGCAGCTTAATACTAGCGGGAACAGATACGCAGTATTTT.

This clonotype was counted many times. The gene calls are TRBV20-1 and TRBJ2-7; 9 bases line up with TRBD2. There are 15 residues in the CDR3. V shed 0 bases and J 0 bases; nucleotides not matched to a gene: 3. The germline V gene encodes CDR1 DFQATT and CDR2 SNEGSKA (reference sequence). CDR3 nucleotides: TGCAGTGCTAGAGATCTAGCGGGGCCCTCCTACGAGCAGTACTTC. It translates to CSARDLAGPSYEQYF.

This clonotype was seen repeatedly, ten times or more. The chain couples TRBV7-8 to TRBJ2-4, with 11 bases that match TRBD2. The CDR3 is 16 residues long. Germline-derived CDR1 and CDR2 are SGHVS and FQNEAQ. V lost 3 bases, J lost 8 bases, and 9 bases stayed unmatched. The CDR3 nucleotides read TGTGCCAGCAGCTTGCTGACTAGCGGGAACACGGACATTCAGTACTTC. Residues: CASSLLTSGNTDIQYF. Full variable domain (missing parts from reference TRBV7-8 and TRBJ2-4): GAGVSQSPRYKVAKRGQDVALRCDPISGHVSLFWYQQALGQGPEFLTYFQNEAQLDKSGLPSDRFFAERPEGSVSTLKIQRTQQEDSAVYLCASSLLTSGNTDIQYFGAGTRLSVL.